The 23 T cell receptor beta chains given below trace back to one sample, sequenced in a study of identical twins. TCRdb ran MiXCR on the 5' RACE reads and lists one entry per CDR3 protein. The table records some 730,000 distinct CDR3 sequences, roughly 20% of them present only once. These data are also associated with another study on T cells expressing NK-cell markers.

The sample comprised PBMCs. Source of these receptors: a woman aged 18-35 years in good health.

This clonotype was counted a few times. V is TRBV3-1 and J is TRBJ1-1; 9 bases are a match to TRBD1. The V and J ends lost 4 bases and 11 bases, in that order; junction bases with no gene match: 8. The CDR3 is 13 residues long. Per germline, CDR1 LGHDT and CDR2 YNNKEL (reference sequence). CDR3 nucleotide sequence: TGTGCCAGCAGCCGTTGGGACAGGGAGGTTGCTTTCTTT. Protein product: CASSRWDREVAFF.

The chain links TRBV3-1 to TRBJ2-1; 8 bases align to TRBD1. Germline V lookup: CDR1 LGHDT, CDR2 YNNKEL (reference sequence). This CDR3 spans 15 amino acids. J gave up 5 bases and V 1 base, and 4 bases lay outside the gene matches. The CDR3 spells CASSQVAGGHNEQFF. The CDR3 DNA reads TGTGCCAGCAGCCAAGTAGCAGGGGGCCACAATGAGCAGTTCTTC.

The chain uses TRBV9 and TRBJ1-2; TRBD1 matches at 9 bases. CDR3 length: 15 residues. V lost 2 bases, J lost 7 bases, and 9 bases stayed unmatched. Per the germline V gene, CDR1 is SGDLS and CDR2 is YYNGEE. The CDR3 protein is CASSVDRDRASGYTF. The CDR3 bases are TGTGCCAGCAGCGTTGACCGGGACAGGGCTTCTGGCTACACCTTC.

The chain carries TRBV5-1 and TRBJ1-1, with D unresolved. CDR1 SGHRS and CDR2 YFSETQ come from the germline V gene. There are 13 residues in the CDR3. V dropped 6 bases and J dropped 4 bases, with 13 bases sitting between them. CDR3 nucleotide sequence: TGCGCCAGCACCTTAGGCGGGAGCACTGAAGCTTTCTTT. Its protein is CASTLGGSTEAFF.

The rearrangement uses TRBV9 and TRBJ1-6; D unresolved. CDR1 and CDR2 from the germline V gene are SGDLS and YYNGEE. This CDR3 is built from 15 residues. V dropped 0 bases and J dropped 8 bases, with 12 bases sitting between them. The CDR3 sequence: CASSVEEGWDSPLHF. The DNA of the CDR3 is TGTGCCAGCAGCGTAGAGGAGGGATGGGATTCACCCCTCCACTTT.

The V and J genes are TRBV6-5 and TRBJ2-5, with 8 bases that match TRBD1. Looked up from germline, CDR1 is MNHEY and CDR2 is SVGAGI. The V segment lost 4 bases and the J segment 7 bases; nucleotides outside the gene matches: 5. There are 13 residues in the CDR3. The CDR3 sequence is CASSSTGAATQYF. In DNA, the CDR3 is TGTGCCAGCAGTTCGACAGGGGCGGCGACCCAGTACTTC.

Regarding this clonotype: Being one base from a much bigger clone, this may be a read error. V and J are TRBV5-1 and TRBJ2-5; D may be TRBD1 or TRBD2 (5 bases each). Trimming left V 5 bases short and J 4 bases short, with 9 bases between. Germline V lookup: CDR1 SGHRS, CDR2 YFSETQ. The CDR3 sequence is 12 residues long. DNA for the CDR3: TGCGCCAGCAGTCGGGACGGAGAGACCCAGTACTTC. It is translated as CASSRDGETQYF.

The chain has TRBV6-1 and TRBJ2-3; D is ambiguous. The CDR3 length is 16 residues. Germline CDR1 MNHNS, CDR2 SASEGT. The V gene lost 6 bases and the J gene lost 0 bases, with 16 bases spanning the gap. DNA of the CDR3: TGTGCCAGCAGCCGCCGACGGACCTCTAGCACAGATACGCAGTATTTT. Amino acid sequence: CASSRRRTSSTDTQYF.

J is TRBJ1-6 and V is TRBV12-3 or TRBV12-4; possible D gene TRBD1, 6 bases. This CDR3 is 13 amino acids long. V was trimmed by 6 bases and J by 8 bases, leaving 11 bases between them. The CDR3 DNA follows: TGTGCCAGCAGCCCGACAGGCCATTCACCCCTCCACTTT. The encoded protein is CASSPTGHSPLHF.

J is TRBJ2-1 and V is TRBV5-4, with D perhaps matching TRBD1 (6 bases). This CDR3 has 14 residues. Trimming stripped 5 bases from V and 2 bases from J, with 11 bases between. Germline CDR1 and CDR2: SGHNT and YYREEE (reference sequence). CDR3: CASREGGPYNEQFF. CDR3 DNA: TGTGCCAGCAGAGAAGGGGGACCCTACAATGAGCAGTTCTTC.

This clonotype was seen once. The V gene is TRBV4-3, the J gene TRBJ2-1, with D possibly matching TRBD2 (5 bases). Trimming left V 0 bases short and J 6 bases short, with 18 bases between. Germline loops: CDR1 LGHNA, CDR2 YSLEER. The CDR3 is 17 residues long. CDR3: CASSQDGGFRNLNEQFF. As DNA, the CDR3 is TGCGCCAGCAGCCAAGATGGAGGATTTCGTAACCTCAATGAGCAGTTCTTC.

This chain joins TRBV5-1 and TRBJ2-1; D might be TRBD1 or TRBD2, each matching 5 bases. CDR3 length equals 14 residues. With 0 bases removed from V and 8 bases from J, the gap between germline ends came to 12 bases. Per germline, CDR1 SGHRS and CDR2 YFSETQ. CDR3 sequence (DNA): TGCGCCAGCAGCTTGGGAGGGGATGGCGATGAGCAGTTCTTC. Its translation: CASSLGGDGDEQFF.

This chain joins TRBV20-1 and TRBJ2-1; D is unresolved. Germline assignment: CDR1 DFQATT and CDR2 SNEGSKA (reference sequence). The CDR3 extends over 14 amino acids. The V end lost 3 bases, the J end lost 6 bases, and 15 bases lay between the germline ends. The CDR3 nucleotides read TGCAGTGCTAGCAGGCTTCCCCCCTCCAATGAGCAGTTCTTC. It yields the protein CSASRLPPSNEQFF.

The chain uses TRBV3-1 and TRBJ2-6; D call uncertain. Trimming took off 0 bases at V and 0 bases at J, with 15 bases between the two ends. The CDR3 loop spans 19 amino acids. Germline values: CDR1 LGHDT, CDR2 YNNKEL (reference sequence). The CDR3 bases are TGTGCCAGCAGCCAAGAATCTTCTCTATTCCTCTCTGGGGCCAACGTCCTGACTTTC. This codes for CASSQESSLFLSGANVLTF.

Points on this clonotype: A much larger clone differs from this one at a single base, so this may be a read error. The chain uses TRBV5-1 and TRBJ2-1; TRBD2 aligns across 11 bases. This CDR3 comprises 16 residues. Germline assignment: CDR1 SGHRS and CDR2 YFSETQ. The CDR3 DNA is TGCGCCAGCAGCTTGGGAGGGACTAGCGGCACGGATGAGCAGTCCTTC. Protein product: CASSLGGTSGTDEQSF.

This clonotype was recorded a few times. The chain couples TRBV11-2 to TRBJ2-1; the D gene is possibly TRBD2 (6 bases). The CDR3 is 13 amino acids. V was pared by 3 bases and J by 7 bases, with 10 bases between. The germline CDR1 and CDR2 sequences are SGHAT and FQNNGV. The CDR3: CASSFTTRNEQFF. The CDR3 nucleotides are TGTGCCAGCAGCTTCACGACTAGGAATGAGCAGTTCTTC.

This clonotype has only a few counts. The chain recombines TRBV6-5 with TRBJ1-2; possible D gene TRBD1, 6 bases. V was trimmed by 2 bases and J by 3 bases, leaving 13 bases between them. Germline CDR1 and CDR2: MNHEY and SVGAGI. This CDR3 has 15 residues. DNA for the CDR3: TGTGCCAGCAGTTACGGTGTCAAGGGGGACTATGGCTACACCTTC. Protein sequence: CASSYGVKGDYGYTF.

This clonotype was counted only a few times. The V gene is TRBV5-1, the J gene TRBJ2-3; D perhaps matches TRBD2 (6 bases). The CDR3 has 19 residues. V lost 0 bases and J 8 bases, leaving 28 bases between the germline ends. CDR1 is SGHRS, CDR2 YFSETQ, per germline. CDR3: CASSLGRTSNRANWGTQYF. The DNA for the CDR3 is TGCGCCAGCAGCTTGGGACGCACTAGCAACCGTGCGAACTGGGGTACGCAGTATTTT. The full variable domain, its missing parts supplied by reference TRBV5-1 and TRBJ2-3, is KAGVTQTPRYLIKTRGQQVTLSCSPISGHRSVSWYQQTPGQGLQFLFEYFSETQRNKGNFPGRFSGRQFSNSRSEMNVSTLELGDSALYLCASSLGRTSNRANWGTQYFGPGTRLTVL.

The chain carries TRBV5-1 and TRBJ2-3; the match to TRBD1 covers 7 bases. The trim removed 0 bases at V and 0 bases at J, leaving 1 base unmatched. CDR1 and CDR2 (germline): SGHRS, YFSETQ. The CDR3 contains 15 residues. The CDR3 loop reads CASSLETGSTDTQYF. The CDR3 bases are TGCGCCAGCAGCTTGGAGACAGGGAGCACAGATACGCAGTATTTT.

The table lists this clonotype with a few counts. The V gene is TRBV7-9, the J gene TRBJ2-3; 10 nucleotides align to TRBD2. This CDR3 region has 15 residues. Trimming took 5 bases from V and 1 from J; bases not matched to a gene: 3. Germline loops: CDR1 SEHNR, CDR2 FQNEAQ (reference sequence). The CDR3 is CASSTGLAGTDTQYF. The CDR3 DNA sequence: TGTGCCAGCAGCACCGGACTAGCGGGCACAGATACGCAGTATTTT. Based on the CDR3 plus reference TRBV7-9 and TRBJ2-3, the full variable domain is DTGVSQNPRHKITKRGQNVTFRCDPISEHNRLYWYRQTLGQGPEFLTYFQNEAQLEKSRLLSDRFSAERPKGSFSTLEIQRTEQGDSAMYLCASSTGLAGTDTQYFGPGTRLTVL.

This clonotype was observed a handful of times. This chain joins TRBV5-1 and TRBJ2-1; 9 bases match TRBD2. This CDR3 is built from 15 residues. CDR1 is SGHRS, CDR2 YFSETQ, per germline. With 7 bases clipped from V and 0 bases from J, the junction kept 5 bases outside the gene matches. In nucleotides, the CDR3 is TGCGCCAGCGGTCTAGCGGGAAGCTCCTACAATGAGCAGTTCTTC. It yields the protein CASGLAGSSYNEQFF.

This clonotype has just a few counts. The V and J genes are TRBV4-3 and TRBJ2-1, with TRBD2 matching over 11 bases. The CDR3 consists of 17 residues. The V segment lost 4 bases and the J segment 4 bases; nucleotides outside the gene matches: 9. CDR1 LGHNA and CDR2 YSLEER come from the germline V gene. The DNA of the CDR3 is TGCGCCAGCAGCCGAGACCCGGGACTAGCGGCATACAATGAGCAGTTCTTC. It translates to CASSRDPGLAAYNEQFF.

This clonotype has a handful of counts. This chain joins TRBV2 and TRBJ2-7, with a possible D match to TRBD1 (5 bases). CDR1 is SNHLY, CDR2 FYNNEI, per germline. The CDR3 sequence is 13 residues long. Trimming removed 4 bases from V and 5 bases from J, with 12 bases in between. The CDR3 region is CASSGLGRDEQYF. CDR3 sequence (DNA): TGTGCCAGCAGTGGGCTGGGGCGAGACGAGCAGTACTTC.